This TCR beta chain was sequenced in a study of T cells in localized non-small cell lung cancer. Using immunoSEQ multiplex PCR, the repertoire was profiled, and TCRdb retains in-frame clones only, with some absent. The sample includes fewer than 40,000 clones, approximately 81% seen only once; the top ten take about two fifths. The CDR3 extends over 12 amino acids. Germline CDR1 MNHNS, CDR2 SASEGT. Trimming took 11 bases from V and 5 from J; bases not matched to a gene: 3. Study conclusions and caveats: Adjacent lung exhibited a median of about 56 among the 100 most abundant tumor clones. Higher adjacent-lung clonality was associated with shorter survival. Sequencing was restricted to one tumor region; therefore, heterogeneity remains possible.

As regards this clone: Its antigen is still unknown.

The source is a male donor at least 60 years old with stage II squamous cell lung carcinoma. The sequenced sample was peripheral blood, obtained before any cancer treatment. This sequence joins TRBV6-1 and TRBJ1-6; 7 bases line up with TRBD1. CDR3 in DNA: TGTGCCTACGGGACAGATAATTCACCCCTCCACTTT. It codes for CAYGTDNSPLHF.